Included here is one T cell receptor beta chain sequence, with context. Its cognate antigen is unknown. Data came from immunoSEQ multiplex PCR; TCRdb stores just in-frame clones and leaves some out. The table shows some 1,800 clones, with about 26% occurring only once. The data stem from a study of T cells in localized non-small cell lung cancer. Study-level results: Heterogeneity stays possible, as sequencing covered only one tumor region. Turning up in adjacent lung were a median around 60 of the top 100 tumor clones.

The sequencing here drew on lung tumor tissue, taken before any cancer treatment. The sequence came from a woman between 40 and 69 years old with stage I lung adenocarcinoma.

CDR3 sequence: CASSIDRTGGDGGYTF. As DNA, the CDR3 is TGTGCCAGTAGTATAGACCGGACAGGGGGCGATGGCGGCTACACCTTC. This chain joins TRBV19 and TRBJ1-2; TRBD1 matches at 11 bases. Trimming took 0 bases from V and 8 from J; bases not matched to a gene: 8. Germline V lookup: CDR1 LNHDA, CDR2 SQIVND (reference sequence). CDR3 size: 16 residues. Together with reference TRBV19 and TRBJ1-2, the CDR3 gives the full variable domain: DGGITQSPKYLFRKEGQNVTLSCEQNLNHDAMYWYRQDPGQGLRLIYYSQIVNDFQKGDIAEGYSVSREKKESFPLTVTSAQKNPTAFYLCASSIDRTGGDGGYTFGSGTRLTVV.